This entry lists 27 T cell receptor beta chains sequenced from one sample in a study of shared clonotypes between healthy human individuals. Method: immunoSEQ multiplex PCR; TCRdb's copy keeps in-frame clones and lacks some. Of about 2 million clones in the sample, 85% to 95% were seen once. Sequencing input: naive CD4+ T cells sorted from blood. Noted subset: CD45RA+ positively selected. The receptors originated from a man younger than 35 in good health.

The genes are TRBV2 and TRBJ2-1; D possibly corresponds to TRBD2 (5 bases). The CDR3 loop spans 12 amino acids. CDR1 is SNHLY, CDR2 FYNNEI, per germline. V lost 3 bases and J lost 13, with 13 bases in between. As DNA, the CDR3 is TGTGCCAGCAGTGACCCAGGACTCCTACAGTTCTTC. Amino acids: CASSDPGLLQFF.

This chain links TRBV6-1 with TRBJ2-2, with no clear D. The CDR3 spans 14 residues. The V end lost 7 bases, the J end lost 7 bases, and 16 bases lay between the germline ends. Germline loops: CDR1 MNHNS, CDR2 SASEGT. CDR3 protein: CASTWGGSGGELFF. In DNA form, the CDR3 reads TGTGCCAGCACTTGGGGTGGGTCTGGCGGGGAGCTGTTTTTT.

The rearrangement joins TRBV11-2 to TRBJ1-5; D unresolved. The V gene lost 1 base and the J gene lost 5 bases, with 6 bases spanning the gap. The CDR3 extends over 13 amino acids. Germline V CDR1 and CDR2: SGHAT, FQNNGV. The CDR3 nucleotides read TGTGCCAGCAGCTTAGGGGAGTATCAGCCCCAGCATTTT. This gives the protein CASSLGEYQPQHF.

The DNA of the CDR3 is TGTGCCAGCAGTCGACAGGGTACCGACTACGAGCAGTACTTC. This sequence encodes CASSRQGTDYEQYF. V is TRBV11-1 and J is TRBJ2-7; 7 nucleotides agree with TRBD1. Unmatched junction bases numbered 8, after V lost 6 bases and J lost 3 bases. Germline V CDR1 and CDR2: SGHAT, FQDESV (reference sequence). This CDR3 comprises 14 residues.

This clone was observed once. V and J are TRBV5-1 and TRBJ2-7; maybe TRBD1 (6 bases). The CDR3 sequence is 14 residues long. With 0 bases removed from V and 3 bases from J, the gap between germline ends came to 10 bases. The germline CDR1 and CDR2 sequences are SGHRS and YFSETQ. In DNA form, the CDR3 reads TGCGCCAGCAGCTTGGCTCAGGGGATCTACGAGCAGTACTTC. Protein sequence: CASSLAQGIYEQYF.

V is TRBV7-8 and J is TRBJ1-4; TRBD1 aligns across 7 bases. Germline-derived CDR1 and CDR2 are SGHVS and FQNEAQ. V shed 3 bases, J shed 5 bases, and the junction held 3 bases outside the gene matches. This CDR3 is 14 amino acids long. The CDR3, as DNA: TGTGCCAGCAGCTTCGACAGGGACAATGAAAAACTGTTTTTT. It is translated as CASSFDRDNEKLFF.

The chain uses TRBV25-1 and TRBJ2-2, with D perhaps given as TRBD1 or TRBD2 (5 bases each). Looked up from germline, CDR1 is MGHDK and CDR2 is SYGVNS. The V gene lost 5 bases and the J gene lost 7 bases, with 11 bases spanning the gap. There are 13 residues in the CDR3. CDR3 nucleotide sequence: TGTGCCAGCAGTTCGGGACCCGGCGGGGAGCTGTTTTTT. This sequence encodes CASSSGPGGELFF.

This chain joins TRBV5-5 and TRBJ1-5, with D maybe TRBD1 (6 bases). CDR3 length equals 17 residues. CDR1 and CDR2 from the germline V gene are SGHKS and YYEKEE (reference sequence). Trimming left V 0 bases short and J 0 bases short, with 13 bases between. CDR3 nucleotide sequence: TGTGCCAGCAGCTTGGTGGCAGGGGAATATAGCAATCAGCCCCAGCATTTT. Its translation is CASSLVAGEYSNQPQHF.

V is TRBV5-1 and J is TRBJ2-7; D ambiguous. V lost 5 bases and J lost 3, with 9 bases in between. Germline V lookup: CDR1 SGHRS, CDR2 YFSETQ. The CDR3 totals 12 residues. CDR3 residues: CASRGFSYEQYF. Written as DNA, the CDR3 is TGCGCCAGCAGGGGCTTCAGCTACGAGCAGTACTTC.

This clone was counted only a few times. The chain is built from TRBV28 and TRBJ1-2, with 10 positions matching TRBD1. V was clipped by 2 bases and J by 4 bases; unmatched bases: 1. The CDR3 extends over 14 amino acids. From germline, CDR1 is MDHEN and CDR2 SYDVKM. Here the CDR3 DNA reads TGTGCCAGCAGTTTAGGGACAGGGGTCTATGGCTACACCTTC. Translation: CASSLGTGVYGYTF.

The V call is TRBV29-1, the J call TRBJ1-1; D may be TRBD1 (6 bases). Germline CDR1 reads SQVTM; CDR2 reads ANQGSEA. The CDR3 consists of 11 residues. V dropped 5 bases and J dropped 6 bases, with 10 bases sitting between them. DNA of the CDR3: TGCAGCGTTTACAGGGTTCCTGAAGCTTTCTTT. Translation: CSVYRVPEAFF.

In its sample, this clone was seen a few times. The sample holds other DNA sequences that translate to the same CDR3. The rearrangement links TRBV7-3 to TRBJ1-6, with D perhaps matching TRBD1 (5 bases). CDR3 length: 14 amino acids. V was pared by 4 bases and J by 8 bases, with 12 bases between. Germline CDR1 SGHTA, CDR2 FQGTGA. The CDR3 loop is CASSSGGVHSPLHF. CDR3 coding DNA: TGTGCCAGCAGCTCCGGGGGTGTTCATTCACCCCTCCACTTT.

A note on this clone: The same CDR3 also results from other DNA sequences found in this sample. The chain employs TRBV25-1 and TRBJ1-5; TRBD1 matches at 7 bases. This CDR3 has 14 amino acids. From germline, CDR1 is MGHDK and CDR2 SYGVNS. With V trimmed by 4 bases and J by 2 bases, 2 bases remained unmatched. CDR3 sequence reads: CASSGTGGNQPQHF. The CDR3 region has the DNA TGTGCCAGCAGTGGCACAGGGGGCAATCAGCCCCAGCATTTT.

V gene TRBV7-8 combines with J gene TRBJ2-1, with D possibly matching TRBD2 (5 bases). CDR3 length: 14 amino acids. Germline loops: CDR1 SGHVS, CDR2 FQNEAQ. Trimming took off 5 bases at V and 10 bases at J, with 18 bases between the two ends. CDR3 nucleotides: TGTGCCAGCAGCCCCCGGGTCCCGGGAAGGGAGCAGTTCTTC. This translates into CASSPRVPGREQFF. Supplemented by reference TRBV7-8 and TRBJ2-1, the full variable domain reads GAGVSQSPRYKVAKRGQDVALRCDPISGHVSLFWYQQALGQGPEFLTYFQNEAQLDKSGLPSDRFFAERPEGSVSTLKIQRTQQEDSAVYLCASSPRVPGREQFFGPGTRLTVL.

V gene TRBV6-1 combines with J gene TRBJ1-3; D is uncertain. The CDR3 extends over 12 amino acids. V was trimmed by 6 bases and J by 4 bases, leaving 7 bases between them. Looked up from germline, CDR1 is MNHNS and CDR2 is SASEGT. The CDR3 region has the DNA TGTGCCAGCAGGGATACAGGAAACACCATATATTTT. As protein: CASRDTGNTIYF.

The chain carries TRBV30 and TRBJ2-2, with D tentatively TRBD2 (6 bases). This CDR3 region has 13 residues. V gave up 5 bases and J gave up 4 bases, with 11 bases separating them. CDR1 is GTSNPN, CDR2 SVGIG, per germline (reference sequence). The DNA for the CDR3 is TGTGCCTGGGCGGGGTCGTCCACCGGGGAGCTGTTTTTT. Its protein is CAWAGSSTGELFF.

This rearrangement joins TRBV11-2 to TRBJ2-2; 11 nucleotides line up with TRBD2. The length of the CDR3 is 16 residues. V was pared by 5 bases and J by 0 bases, with 2 bases of the junction left unmatched. Germline V CDR1 and CDR2: SGHAT, FQNNGV. The CDR3 spells CASSPGLAANTGELFF. CDR3 in DNA: TGTGCCAGCAGCCCGGGACTAGCGGCGAACACCGGGGAGCTGTTTTTT. Drawing the rest from reference TRBV11-2 and TRBJ2-2, the complete variable domain is EAGVAQSPRYKIIEKRQSVAFWCNPISGHATLYWYQQILGQGPKLLIQFQNNGVVDDSQLPKDRFSAERLKGVDSTLKIQPAKLEDSAVYLCASSPGLAANTGELFFGEGSRLTVL.

The chain combines TRBV7-9 with TRBJ2-1; D not resolved. Per the germline V gene, CDR1 is SEHNR and CDR2 is FQNEAQ (reference sequence). Between the trimmed V and J ends, which lost 9 bases and 6 bases, there was a span of 9 bases. The CDR3 extends over 11 amino acids. The CDR3: CASTRFNEQFF. The CDR3 DNA reads TGTGCCAGTACGAGGTTCAATGAGCAGTTCTTC.

Points on this clone: Other DNA sequences in this specimen translate into the identical CDR3. CDR3 bases: TGTGCCAGCAGTGTGAATAGCAATCAGCCCCAGCATTTT. As protein: CASSVNSNQPQHF. The rearrangement joins TRBV6-1 to TRBJ1-5; D remains unclear. Germline V gene sequence: CDR1 MNHNS, CDR2 SASEGT. Trimming took 4 bases from V and 0 from J, leaving 4 bases between them. The CDR3 totals 13 residues.

This sequence joins TRBV11-2 and TRBJ2-2; 8 bases map to TRBD2. This CDR3 is built from 14 residues. CDR1 is SGHAT, CDR2 FQNNGV, per germline. V shed 5 bases, J shed 5 bases, and the junction held 4 bases outside the gene matches. The CDR3 nucleotides read TGTGCCAGCAGCCTGGGACTAGTGACCGGGGAGCTGTTTTTT. This encodes CASSLGLVTGELFF.

As regards this clone: The same CDR3 also results from other DNA sequences found in this sample. V is TRBV5-1 and J is TRBJ2-2, with a weak D call TRBD1 (5 bases). V was pared by 4 bases and J by 4 bases, with 11 bases between. Germline CDR1 is SGHRS and CDR2 is YFSETQ. CDR3 length: 14 amino acids. CDR3 sequence: CASSLDTSTGELFF. The CDR3 DNA sequence: TGCGCCAGCAGCCTGGACACATCCACCGGGGAGCTGTTTTTT.

The chain joins TRBV9 to TRBJ2-5, with D possibly being TRBD2 (5 bases). This CDR3 comprises 15 residues. V lost 0 bases, J lost 5 bases, and 14 bases lay in between. From germline, CDR1 is SGDLS and CDR2 YYNGEE. DNA for the CDR3: TGTGCCAGCAGCGTAGGGGCCAGTAGGGAGGAGACCCAGTACTTC. Protein sequence: CASSVGASREETQYF. The full variable domain, rest sourced from reference TRBV9 and TRBJ2-5, is DSGVTQTPKHLITATGQRVTLRCSPRSGDLSVYWYQQSLDQGLQFLIQYYNGEERAKGNILERFSAQQFPDLHSELNLSSLELGDSALYFCASSVGASREETQYFGPGTRLLVL.

For this clone: Other DNA sequences of this sample code for an identical CDR3. The rearrangement uses TRBV28 and TRBJ2-7, with a tentative D call TRBD2 (6 bases). CDR3 length: 13 amino acids. Germline CDR1 is MDHEN and CDR2 is SYDVKM. V was trimmed by 5 bases and J by 4 bases, leaving 12 bases between them. In nucleotides, the CDR3 is TGTGCCAGCAGTCTCCCTGGACTATACGAGCAGTACTTC. It translates to CASSLPGLYEQYF.

CDR3 in amino acids: CASSGPGGRTYEQYF. DNA for the CDR3: TGCGCCAGCAGTGGTCCGGGAGGACGGACCTACGAGCAGTACTTC. V gene TRBV5-1 combines with J gene TRBJ2-7; 7 bases map to TRBD2. Germline V CDR1 and CDR2: SGHRS, YFSETQ. J gave up 2 bases and V 5 bases, and 10 bases lay outside the gene matches. The CDR3 contains 15 residues.

The CDR3, as DNA: TGCGCCAGCAGCCAGACTAGCGGCGGCCCCTACGAGCAGTACTTC. Protein product: CASSQTSGGPYEQYF. This chain joins TRBV4-1 and TRBJ2-7; 9 bases are a match to TRBD2. CDR3 length: 15 amino acids. CDR1 and CDR2 from the germline V gene are MGHRA and YSYEKL. After removal of 3 bases from V and 2 bases from J, the junction contained 5 bases not matched to a gene.

For this clone: The identical CDR3 is also encoded by other nucleotide sequences in the sample. This sequence joins TRBV29-1 and TRBJ2-5; TRBD2 might be the D (6 bases). The CDR3 covers 12 residues. Germline V gives CDR1 SQVTM, CDR2 ANQGSEA. The V end lost 4 bases, the J end lost 5 bases, and 11 bases lay between the germline ends. CDR3 in amino acids: CSVGGVGETQYF. The CDR3 region has the DNA TGCAGCGTTGGGGGGGTCGGTGAGACCCAGTACTTC.

J is TRBJ2-5 and V is TRBV11-2; D is possibly TRBD2 (5 bases). The germline gives CDR1 SGHAT, CDR2 FQNNGV. The CDR3 has 14 residues. V lost 3 bases and J 7 bases, leaving 15 bases between the germline ends. CDR3 sequence: CASSFLASSGTQYF. CDR3 DNA: TGTGCCAGCAGCTTCTTAGCGTCCAGCGGGACCCAGTACTTC.